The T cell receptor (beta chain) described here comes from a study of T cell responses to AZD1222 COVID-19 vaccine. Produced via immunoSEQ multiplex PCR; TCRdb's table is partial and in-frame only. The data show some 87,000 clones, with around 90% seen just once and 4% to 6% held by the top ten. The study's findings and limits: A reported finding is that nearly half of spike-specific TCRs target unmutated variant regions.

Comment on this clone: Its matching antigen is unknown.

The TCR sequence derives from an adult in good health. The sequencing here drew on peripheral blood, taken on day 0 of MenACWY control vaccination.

CDR3 nucleotide sequence: TGTGCCAGCAGCTCCAGGGGGCGGGATAATTCACCCCTCCACTTT. Translated: CASSSRGRDNSPLHF. This sequence joins TRBV5-4 and TRBJ1-6; 8 nucleotides align to TRBD1. The CDR3 has 15 amino acids. The trim removed 3 bases at V and 5 bases at J, leaving 4 bases unmatched. Germline V gene sequence: CDR1 SGHNT, CDR2 YYREEE (reference sequence).